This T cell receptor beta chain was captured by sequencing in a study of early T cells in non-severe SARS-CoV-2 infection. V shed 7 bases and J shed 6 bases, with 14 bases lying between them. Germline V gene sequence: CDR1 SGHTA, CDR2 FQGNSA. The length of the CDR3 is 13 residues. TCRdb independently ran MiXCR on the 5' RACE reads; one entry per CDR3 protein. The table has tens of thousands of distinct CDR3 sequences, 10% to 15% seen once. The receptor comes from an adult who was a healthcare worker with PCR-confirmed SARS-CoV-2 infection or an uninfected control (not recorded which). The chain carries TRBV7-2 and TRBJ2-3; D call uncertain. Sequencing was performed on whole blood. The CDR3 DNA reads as TGTGCCAGCACCCACTCCTCGACGGATACGCAGTATTTT. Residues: CASTHSSTDTQYF.